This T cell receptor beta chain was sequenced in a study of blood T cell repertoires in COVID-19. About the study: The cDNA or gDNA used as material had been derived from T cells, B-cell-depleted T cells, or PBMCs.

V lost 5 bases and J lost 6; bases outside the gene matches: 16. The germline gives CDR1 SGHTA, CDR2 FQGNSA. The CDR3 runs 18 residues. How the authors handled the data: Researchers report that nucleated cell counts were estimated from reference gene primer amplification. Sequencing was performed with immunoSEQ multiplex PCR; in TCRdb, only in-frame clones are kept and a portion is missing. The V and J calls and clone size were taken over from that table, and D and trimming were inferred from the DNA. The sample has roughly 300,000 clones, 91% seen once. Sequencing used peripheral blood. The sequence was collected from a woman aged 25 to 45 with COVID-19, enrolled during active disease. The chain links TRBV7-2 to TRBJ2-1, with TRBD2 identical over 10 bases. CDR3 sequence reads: CASSARVSLAGVVNEQFF. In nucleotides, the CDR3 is TGTGCCAGCAGCGCCCGTGTATCCCTAGCGGGAGTTGTCAATGAGCAGTTCTTC.